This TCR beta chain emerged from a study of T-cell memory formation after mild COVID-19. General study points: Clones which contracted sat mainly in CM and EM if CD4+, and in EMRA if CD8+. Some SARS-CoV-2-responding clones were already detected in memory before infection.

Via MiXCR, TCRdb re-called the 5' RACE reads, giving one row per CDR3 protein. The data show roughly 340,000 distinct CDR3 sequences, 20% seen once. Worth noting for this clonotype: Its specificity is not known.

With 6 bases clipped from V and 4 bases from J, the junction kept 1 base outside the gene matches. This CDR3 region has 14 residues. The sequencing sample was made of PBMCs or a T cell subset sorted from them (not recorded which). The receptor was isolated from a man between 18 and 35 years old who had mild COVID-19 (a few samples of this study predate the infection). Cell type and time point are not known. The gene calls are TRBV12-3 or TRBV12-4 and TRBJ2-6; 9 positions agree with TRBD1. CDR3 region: CASRQGAGANVLTF. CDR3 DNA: TGTGCCAGCAGACAGGGGGCAGGGGCCAACGTCCTGACTTTC.